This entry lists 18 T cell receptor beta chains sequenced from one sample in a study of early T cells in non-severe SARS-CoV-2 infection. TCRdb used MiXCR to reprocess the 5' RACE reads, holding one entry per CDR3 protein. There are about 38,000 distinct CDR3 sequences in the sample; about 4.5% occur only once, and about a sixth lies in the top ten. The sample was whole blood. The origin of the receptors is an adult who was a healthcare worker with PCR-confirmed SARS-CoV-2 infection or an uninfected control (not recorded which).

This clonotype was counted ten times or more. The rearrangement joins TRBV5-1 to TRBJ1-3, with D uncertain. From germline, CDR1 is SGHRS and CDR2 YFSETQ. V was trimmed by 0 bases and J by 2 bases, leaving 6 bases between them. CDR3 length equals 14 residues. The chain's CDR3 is CASSLGTAGNTIYF. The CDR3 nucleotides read TGCGCCAGCAGCTTGGGTACGGCTGGAAACACCATATATTTT.

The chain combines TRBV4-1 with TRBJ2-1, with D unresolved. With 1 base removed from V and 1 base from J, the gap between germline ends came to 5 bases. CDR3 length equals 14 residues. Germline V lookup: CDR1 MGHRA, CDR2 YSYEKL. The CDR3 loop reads CASSQGDSYNEQFF. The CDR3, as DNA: TGCGCCAGCAGCCAAGGGGATTCCTACAATGAGCAGTTCTTC.

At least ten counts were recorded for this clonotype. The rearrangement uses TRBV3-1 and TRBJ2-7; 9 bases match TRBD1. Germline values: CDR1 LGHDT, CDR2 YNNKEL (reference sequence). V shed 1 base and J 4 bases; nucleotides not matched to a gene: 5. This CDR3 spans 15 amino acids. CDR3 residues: CASSQAGTGYYEQYF. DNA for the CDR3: TGTGCCAGCAGCCAAGCCGGGACAGGGTATTACGAGCAGTACTTC.

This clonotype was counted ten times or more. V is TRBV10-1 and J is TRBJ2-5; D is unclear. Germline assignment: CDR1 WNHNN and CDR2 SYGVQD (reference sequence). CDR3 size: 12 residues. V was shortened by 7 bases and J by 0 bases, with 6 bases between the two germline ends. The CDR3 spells CASTWDQETQYF. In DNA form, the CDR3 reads TGCGCCAGCACCTGGGACCAAGAGACCCAGTACTTC.

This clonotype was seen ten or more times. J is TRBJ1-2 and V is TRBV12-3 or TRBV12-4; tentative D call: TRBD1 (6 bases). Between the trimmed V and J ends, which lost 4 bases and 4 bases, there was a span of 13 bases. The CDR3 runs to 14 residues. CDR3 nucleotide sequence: TGTGCCAGCAGTTCCCCCCAGGGGCCCTATGGCTACACCTTC. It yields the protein CASSSPQGPYGYTF.

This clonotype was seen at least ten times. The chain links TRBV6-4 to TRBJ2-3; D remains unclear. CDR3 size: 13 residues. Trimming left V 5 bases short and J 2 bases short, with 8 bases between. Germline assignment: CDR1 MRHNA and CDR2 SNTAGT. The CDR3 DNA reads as TGTGCCAGCAGTCGGGTCCTCACAGATACGCAGTATTTT. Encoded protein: CASSRVLTDTQYF.

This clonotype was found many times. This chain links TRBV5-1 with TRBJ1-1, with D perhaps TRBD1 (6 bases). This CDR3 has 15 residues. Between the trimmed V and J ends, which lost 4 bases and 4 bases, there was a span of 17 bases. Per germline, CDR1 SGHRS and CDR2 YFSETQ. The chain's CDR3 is CASSMRTGFGTEAFF. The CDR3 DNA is TGCGCCAGCAGCATGCGCACAGGGTTTGGCACTGAAGCTTTCTTT.

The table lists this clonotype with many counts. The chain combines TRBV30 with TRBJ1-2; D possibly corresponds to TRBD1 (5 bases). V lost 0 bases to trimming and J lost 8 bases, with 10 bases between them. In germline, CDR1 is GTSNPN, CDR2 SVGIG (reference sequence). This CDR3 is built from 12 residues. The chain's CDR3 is CAWSVSQGGYTF. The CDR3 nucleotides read TGTGCCTGGAGTGTTTCTCAGGGAGGCTACACCTTC. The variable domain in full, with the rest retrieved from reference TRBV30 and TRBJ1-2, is SQTIHQWPATLVQPVGSPLSLECTVEGTSNPNLYWYRQAAGRGLQLLFYSVGIGQISSEVPQNLSASRPQDRQFILSSKKLLLSDSGFYLCAWSVSQGGYTFGSGTRLTVV.

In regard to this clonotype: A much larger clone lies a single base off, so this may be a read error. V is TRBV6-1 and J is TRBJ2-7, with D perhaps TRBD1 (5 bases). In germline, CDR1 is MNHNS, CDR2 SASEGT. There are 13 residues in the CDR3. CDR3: CVSRVRRLWEQYF. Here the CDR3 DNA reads TGTGTCAGCAGGGTTCGACGGCTTTGGGAGCAGTACTTC.

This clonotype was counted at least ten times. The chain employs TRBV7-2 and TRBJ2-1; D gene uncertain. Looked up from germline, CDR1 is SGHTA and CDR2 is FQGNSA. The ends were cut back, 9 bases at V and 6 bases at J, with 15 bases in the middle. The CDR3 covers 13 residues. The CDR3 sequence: CASSGWATNEQFF. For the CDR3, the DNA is TGTGCCAGTTCCGGCTGGGCCACCAATGAGCAGTTCTTC.

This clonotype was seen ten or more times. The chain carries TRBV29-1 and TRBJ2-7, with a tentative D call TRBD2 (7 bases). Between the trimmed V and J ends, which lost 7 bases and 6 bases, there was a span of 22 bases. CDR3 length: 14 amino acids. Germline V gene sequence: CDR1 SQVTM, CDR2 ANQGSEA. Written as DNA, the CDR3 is TGCAGCGCAACCACCGTGGGGGGGGCTATCGAGCAGTACTTC. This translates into CSATTVGGAIEQYF.

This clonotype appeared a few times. This CDR3 is CASSQGGTPSETF. DNA for the CDR3: TGTGCCAGCAGCCAAGGTGGGACACCTTCGGAAACCTTC. This sequence joins TRBV4-2 and TRBJ1-2; D perhaps matches TRBD1 (6 bases). Germline V gene sequence: CDR1 LGHNA, CDR2 YNFKEQ. The CDR3 contains 13 residues. V lost 1 base and J lost 14, with 17 bases in between.

CDR3 sequence (DNA): TGTGCCAGTAGACCGGGACTACATCGGTCAGATACGCAGTATTTT. This encodes CASRPGLHRSDTQYF. The rearrangement joins TRBV19 to TRBJ2-3, with TRBD2 matching 7 bases. Unmatched junction bases numbered 10, after V lost 6 bases and J lost 4 bases. The CDR3 is made up of 15 amino acids. Germline V gene lookup returns CDR1 LNHDA and CDR2 SQIVND (reference sequence).

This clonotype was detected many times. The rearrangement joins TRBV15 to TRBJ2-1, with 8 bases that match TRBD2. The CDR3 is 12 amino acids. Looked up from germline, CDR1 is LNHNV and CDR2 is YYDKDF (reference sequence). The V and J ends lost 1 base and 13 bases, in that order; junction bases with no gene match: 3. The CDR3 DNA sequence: TGTGCCACCAGCAGAGGTACTAGCGGACAGTTCTTC. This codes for CATSRGTSGQFF.

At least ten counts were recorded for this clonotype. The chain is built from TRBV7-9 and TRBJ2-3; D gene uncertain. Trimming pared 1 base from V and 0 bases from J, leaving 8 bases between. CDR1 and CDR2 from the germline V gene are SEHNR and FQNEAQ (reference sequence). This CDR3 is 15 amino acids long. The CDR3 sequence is CASSLDGSSTDTQYF. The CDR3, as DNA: TGTGCCAGCAGCTTAGATGGGTCTAGCACAGATACGCAGTATTTT. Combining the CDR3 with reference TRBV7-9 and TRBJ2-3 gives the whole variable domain DTGVSQNPRHKITKRGQNVTFRCDPISEHNRLYWYRQTLGQGPEFLTYFQNEAQLEKSRLLSDRFSAERPKGSFSTLEIQRTEQGDSAMYLCASSLDGSSTDTQYFGPGTRLTVL.

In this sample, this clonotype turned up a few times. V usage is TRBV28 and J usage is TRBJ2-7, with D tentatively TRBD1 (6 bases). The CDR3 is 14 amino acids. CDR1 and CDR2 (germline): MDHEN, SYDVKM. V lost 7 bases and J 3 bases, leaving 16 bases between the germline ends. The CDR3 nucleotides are TGTGCCAGCACCCTACAGGGCCGATACTACGAGCAGTACTTC. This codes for CASTLQGRYYEQYF.

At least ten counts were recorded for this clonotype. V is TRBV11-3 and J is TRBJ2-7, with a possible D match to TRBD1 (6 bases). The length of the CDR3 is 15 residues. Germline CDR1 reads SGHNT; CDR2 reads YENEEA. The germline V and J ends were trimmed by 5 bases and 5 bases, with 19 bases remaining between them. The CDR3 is CASSREERGFDEQYF. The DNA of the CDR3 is TGTGCCAGCAGCCGGGAAGAGAGGGGGTTCGACGAGCAGTACTTC.

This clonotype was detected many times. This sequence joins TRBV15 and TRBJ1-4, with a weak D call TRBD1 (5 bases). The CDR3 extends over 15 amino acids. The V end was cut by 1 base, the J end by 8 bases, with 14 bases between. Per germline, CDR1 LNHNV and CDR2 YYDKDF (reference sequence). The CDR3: CATSRAVLSGEKLFF. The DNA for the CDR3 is TGTGCCACCAGCAGAGCGGTCCTCTCAGGGGAAAAACTGTTTTTT.